This TCR beta chain was identified during a study of blood T cell repertoires in COVID-19. Measured with immunoSEQ multiplex PCR; TCRdb has only the in-frame clones, and not every one. The table lists a few hundred thousand clones, more than 70% of them singletons. CDR1 and CDR2 (germline): SGHVS, FQNEAQ. Unmatched junction bases numbered 9, after V lost 6 bases and J lost 4 bases. CDR3 length: 15 residues. Input material: peripheral blood. The V call is TRBV7-8, the J call TRBJ2-7; 10 bases fit TRBD1. This clonotype was sampled from a woman aged 50 to 65 with acute or convalescent COVID-19. The chain's CDR3 is CASSFRRDRGYEQYF. In DNA form, the CDR3 reads TGTGCCAGCAGTTTTAGGCGGGACAGGGGTTACGAGCAGTACTTC.